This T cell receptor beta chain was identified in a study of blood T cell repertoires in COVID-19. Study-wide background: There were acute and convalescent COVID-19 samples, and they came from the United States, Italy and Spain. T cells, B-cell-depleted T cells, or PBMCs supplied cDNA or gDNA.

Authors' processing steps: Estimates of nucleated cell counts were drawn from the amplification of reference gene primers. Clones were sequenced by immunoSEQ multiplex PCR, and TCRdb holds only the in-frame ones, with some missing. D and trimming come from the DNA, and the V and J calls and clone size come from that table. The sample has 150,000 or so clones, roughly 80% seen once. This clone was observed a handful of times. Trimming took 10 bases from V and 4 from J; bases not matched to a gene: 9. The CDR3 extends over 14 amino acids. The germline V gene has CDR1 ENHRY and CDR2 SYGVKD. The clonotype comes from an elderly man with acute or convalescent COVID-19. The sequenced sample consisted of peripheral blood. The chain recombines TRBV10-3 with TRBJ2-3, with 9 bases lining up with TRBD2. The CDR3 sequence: CATSPSGGSDTQYF. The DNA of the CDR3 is TGTGCCACCTCCCCAAGCGGGGGGTCAGATACGCAGTATTTT.